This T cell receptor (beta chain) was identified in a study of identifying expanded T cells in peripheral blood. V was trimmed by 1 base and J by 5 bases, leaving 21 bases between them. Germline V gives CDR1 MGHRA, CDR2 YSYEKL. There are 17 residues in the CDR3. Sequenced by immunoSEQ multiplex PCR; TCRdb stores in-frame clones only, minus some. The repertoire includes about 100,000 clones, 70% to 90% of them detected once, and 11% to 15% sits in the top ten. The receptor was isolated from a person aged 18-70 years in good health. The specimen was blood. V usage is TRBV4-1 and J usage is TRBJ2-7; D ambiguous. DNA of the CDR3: TGCGCCAGCAGCCAAGCCGACGGCGAGCTACTCGTCGACGAGCAGTACTTC. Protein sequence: CASSQADGELLVDEQYF.